Below are 27 T cell receptor beta chains sequenced from a single sample in a study of neoadjuvant anti-PD-1 for oral cavity cancer. Produced via immunoSEQ multiplex PCR; TCRdb's table is partial and in-frame only. This table has about 5,700 clones, about 60% appearing once. The material was tumor tissue, obtained before nivolumab (anti-PD-1) treatment. The receptors derive from a person aged 40 to 85 with oral cavity squamous cell carcinoma.

This clone was observed a handful of times. V usage is TRBV5-5 and J usage is TRBJ2-1; D possibly corresponds to TRBD1 (5 bases). V was shortened by 4 bases and J by 2 bases, with 16 bases between the two germline ends. The germline V gene has CDR1 SGHKS and CDR2 YYEKEE (reference sequence). The CDR3 is 16 amino acids. Here the CDR3 reads CASSLDSWVAYNEQFF. The CDR3 DNA follows: TGTGCCAGCAGCCTTGACAGTTGGGTAGCCTACAATGAGCAGTTCTTC.

This clone was seen a handful of times. J is TRBJ2-7 and V is TRBV27; no reliable D call. The CDR3 is 12 amino acids. The V gene lost 5 bases and the J gene lost 7 bases, with 12 bases spanning the gap. CDR1 is MNHEY and CDR2 is SMNVEV in the germline V gene (reference sequence). Here the CDR3 DNA reads TGTGCCAGCAGTACCAGTCGGCGAGAGCAGTACTTC. Its translation is CASSTSRREQYF.

This chain links TRBV5-4 with TRBJ2-3, with 14 bases that match TRBD2. Germline assignment: CDR1 SGHNT and CDR2 YYREEE (reference sequence). The CDR3 consists of 16 residues. V lost 4 bases, J lost 8 bases, and 9 bases stayed unmatched. The CDR3 loop reads CASSPRLAGGWGTQYF. The CDR3 DNA reads TGTGCCAGCAGCCCCAGACTAGCGGGGGGGTGGGGTACGCAGTATTTT.

This clone was seen a handful of times. The chain combines TRBV18 with TRBJ2-1; 10 bases are shared with TRBD2. This CDR3 has 15 amino acids. V was pared by 0 bases and J by 4 bases, with 0 bases of the junction left unmatched. The V gene's germline CDR1 is KGHSH and CDR2 LQKENI. The CDR3 sequence: CASSPPTSGYNEQFF. CDR3 bases: TGTGCCAGCTCACCACCGACTAGCGGGTACAATGAGCAGTTCTTC.

This chain uses TRBV6-5 with TRBJ1-2, with D possibly TRBD1 on 5 matching bases. This CDR3 has 14 amino acids. Per germline, CDR1 MNHEY and CDR2 SVGAGI. V lost 2 bases to trimming and J lost 6 bases, with 13 bases between them. The CDR3 loop is CASSYQGGKNGYTF. The CDR3 DNA follows: TGTGCCAGCAGTTACCAGGGAGGGAAAAATGGCTACACCTTC.

The CDR3 coding sequence is TGTGCCAGAAGCTTTGTCCCCCTCCACTTT. Its protein is CARSFVPLHF. This chain joins TRBV5-3 and TRBJ1-6; D is ambiguous. TRBV5-3 is noted as an ORF with a role that remains uncertain. V dropped 2 bases and J dropped 13 bases, with 4 bases sitting between them. This CDR3 is 10 amino acids long.

This clone occurred once. V and J are TRBV11-2 and TRBJ2-2; D gene ambiguous. V was clipped by 1 base and J by 8 bases, with 14 bases between them. The CDR3 sequence is 15 residues long. The germline V gene has CDR1 SGHAT and CDR2 FQNNGV. CDR3 in amino acids: CASSLVFSPAGELFF. Here the CDR3 DNA reads TGTGCCAGCAGCTTAGTTTTTAGCCCAGCGGGGGAGCTGTTTTTT. Drawing the rest from reference TRBV11-2 and TRBJ2-2, the complete variable domain is EAGVAQSPRYKIIEKRQSVAFWCNPISGHATLYWYQQILGQGPKLLIQFQNNGVVDDSQLPKDRFSAERLKGVDSTLKIQPAKLEDSAVYLCASSLVFSPAGELFFGEGSRLTVL.

The chain is built from TRBV7-6 and TRBJ2-1; TRBD2 matches at 14 bases. Germline-derived CDR1 and CDR2 are SGHVS and FNYEAQ. V gave up 5 bases and J gave up 3 bases; unmatched junction bases: 15. There are 20 residues in the CDR3. CDR3 in DNA: TGTGCCAGCAGCGGGTACACGGGACTAGCGGGGGAATATCACTACAATGAGCAGTTCTTC. Encoded protein: CASSGYTGLAGEYHYNEQFF. The variable domain in full, completed from reference TRBV7-6 and TRBJ2-1, reads GAGVSQSPRYKVTKRGQDVALRCDPISGHVSLYWYRQALGQGPEFLTYFNYEAQQDKSGLPNDRFSAERPEGSISTLTIQRTEQRDSAMYRCASSGYTGLAGEYHYNEQFFGPGTRLTVL.

CDR3 sequence (DNA): TGTGCCAGCAGCTTAGGGACGGGCACCGGGGAGCTGTTTTTT. Translation: CASSLGTGTGELFF. The V call is TRBV7-2, the J call TRBJ2-2; D remains unclear. Germline assignment: CDR1 SGHTA and CDR2 FQGNSA. Trimming left V 1 base short and J 4 bases short, with 7 bases between. The CDR3 has 14 amino acids.

The rearrangement joins TRBV7-6 to TRBJ2-1, with D perhaps TRBD2 (6 bases). The CDR3 sequence is 16 residues long. The germline gives CDR1 SGHVS, CDR2 FNYEAQ. Deletions cut 0 bases from V and 6 bases from J, with 15 bases between. CDR3 DNA: TGTGCCAGCAGCTTAGCCACATCAAGCGGGTTCAATGAGCAGTTCTTC. Protein product: CASSLATSSGFNEQFF.

The chain employs TRBV28 and TRBJ2-2; D uncertain. CDR3 length equals 14 residues. Trimming stripped 7 bases from V and 3 bases from J, with 12 bases between. Per the germline V gene, CDR1 is MDHEN and CDR2 is SYDVKM. CDR3 bases: TGTGCCAGCAATCCGGCCTGGGACACCGGGGAGCTGTTTTTT. Translating gives CASNPAWDTGELFF.

This clone was recorded only once. The CDR3 loop reads CAISVSGGEQFF. CDR3 in DNA: TGTGCCATCAGTGTTTCGGGGGGTGAGCAGTTCTTC. This chain links TRBV10-3 with TRBJ2-1; 7 bases match TRBD2. The CDR3 loop spans 12 amino acids. Per germline, CDR1 ENHRY and CDR2 SYGVKD. J was trimmed by 9 bases and V by 4 bases; bases with no gene match: 3.

The rearrangement joins TRBV27 to TRBJ1-1; the match to TRBD1 covers 7 bases. The V gene's germline CDR1 is MNHEY and CDR2 SMNVEV (reference sequence). This CDR3 spans 15 amino acids. The V segment lost 3 bases and the J segment 0 bases; nucleotides outside the gene matches: 4. The CDR3 region is CASSLKTGMNTEAFF. The CDR3 DNA reads TGTGCCAGCAGTTTGAAGACAGGGATGAACACTGAAGCTTTCTTT.

V usage is TRBV27 and J usage is TRBJ2-5; tentatively, D is TRBD1 or TRBD2 (5 bases each). Germline assignment: CDR1 MNHEY and CDR2 SMNVEV (reference sequence). Trimming cost V 6 bases and J 5 bases, with 13 bases left between them. This CDR3 contains 13 residues. The CDR3 coding sequence is TGTGCCAGCAGCAACTGGGGCGGGGAGACCCAGTACTTC. It specifies CASSNWGGETQYF.

This sequence joins TRBV6-8 and TRBJ1-3; possible D gene TRBD1, 5 bases. The CDR3 has 17 residues. Germline V lookup: CDR1 MNHGY, CDR2 SAAAGT. Trimming cost V 0 bases and J 7 bases, with 19 bases left between them. CDR3 loop: CASSYSKVGGPWNTIYF. Written as DNA, the CDR3 is TGTGCCAGCAGTTACTCGAAGGTGGGGGGTCCGTGGAACACCATATATTTT.

The chain combines TRBV6-4 with TRBJ2-2, with D uncertain. V was shortened by 0 bases and J by 11 bases, with 10 bases between the two germline ends. CDR3 length equals 13 residues. Germline V gene lookup returns CDR1 MRHNA and CDR2 SNTAGT. CDR3 bases: TGTGCCAGCAGTGACTCGGATGGGTCCGAGCTGTTTTTT. Protein product: CASSDSDGSELFF.

In its sample, this clone was seen once. The chain links TRBV27 to TRBJ2-1; the D gene is possibly TRBD1 (6 bases). Trimming shortened V by 5 bases and J by 6 bases, and 14 bases separated the two germline ends. CDR1 is MNHEY and CDR2 is SMNVEV in the germline V gene (reference sequence). This CDR3 spans 14 amino acids. In nucleotides, the CDR3 is TGTGCCAGCAGTGCCCCAGGGGCGGGCAATGAGCAGTTCTTC. Encoded protein: CASSAPGAGNEQFF.

The CDR3: CASRRDREAGNTIYF. The CDR3 DNA follows: TGTGCCAGCAGGCGTGACAGGGAGGCTGGAAACACCATATATTTT. The rearrangement joins TRBV5-5 to TRBJ1-3, with 7 positions matching TRBD1. CDR1 is SGHKS, CDR2 YYEKEE, per germline (reference sequence). The CDR3 extends over 15 amino acids. V lost 5 bases, J lost 2 bases, and 7 bases stayed unmatched.

J is TRBJ2-5 and V is TRBV7-3; D is uncertain. The CDR3 sequence is 15 residues long. Germline CDR1 and CDR2: SGHTA and FQGTGA. Trimming took off 2 bases at V and 3 bases at J, with 13 bases between the two ends. The CDR3 DNA sequence: TGTGCCAGCAGCTTAGTGGCCTCGAAGGAAGAGACCCAGTACTTC. This codes for CASSLVASKEETQYF.

This clone came up a few times. The chain recombines TRBV20-1 with TRBJ1-2; D is undetermined. Deletions cut 4 bases from V and 8 bases from J, with 11 bases between. Germline loops: CDR1 DFQATT, CDR2 SNEGSKA (reference sequence). The CDR3 totals 11 residues. The CDR3 region has the DNA TGCAGTGCTAAAACCCCGAAGGGCTACACCTTC. This encodes CSAKTPKGYTF.

V gene TRBV5-5 combines with J gene TRBJ1-5; D unresolved. This CDR3 contains 15 residues. The germline V and J ends were trimmed by 0 bases and 0 bases, with 7 bases remaining between them. Germline loops: CDR1 SGHKS, CDR2 YYEKEE (reference sequence). This CDR3 reads CASSLDRNSNQPQHF. For the CDR3, the DNA is TGTGCCAGCAGCTTGGACAGAAATAGCAATCAGCCCCAGCATTTT.

This chain uses TRBV28 with TRBJ1-5; TRBD1 is a possible D gene (5 bases). From germline, CDR1 is MDHEN and CDR2 SYDVKM. Deletions cut 6 bases from V and 4 bases from J, with 10 bases between. This CDR3 is built from 13 residues. CDR3 in amino acids: CASSPDSNQPQHF. The CDR3 nucleotides read TGTGCCAGCAGCCCCGACAGTAATCAGCCCCAGCATTTT.

This clone was detected a few times. The chain is built from TRBV19 and TRBJ2-7, with D hard to call. Germline-derived CDR1 and CDR2 are LNHDA and SQIVND (reference sequence). The ends were cut back, 5 bases at V and 0 bases at J, with 8 bases in the middle. This CDR3 region has 13 residues. CDR3 DNA sequence: TGTGCCAGTAGTCTCGGCAGCTCCTACGAGCAGTACTTC. It specifies CASSLGSSYEQYF.

This chain links TRBV15 with TRBJ2-1; D is unclear. This CDR3 region has 11 residues. Germline V CDR1 and CDR2: LNHNV, YYDKDF (reference sequence). V lost 6 bases, J lost 6 bases, and 6 bases lay in between. DNA of the CDR3: TGTGCCACCAGTGCCCTCAATGAGCAGTTCTTC. This translates into CATSALNEQFF. The full variable domain, in which reference TRBV15 and TRBJ2-1 provide the parts outside the CDR3, is DAMVIQNPRYQVTQFGKPVTLSCSQTLNHNVMYWYQQKSSQAPKLLFHYYDKDFNNEADTPDNFQSRRPNTSFCFLDIRSPGLGDTAMYLCATSALNEQFFGPGTRLTVL.

In this sample, this clone turned up a few times. The chain combines TRBV6-5 with TRBJ1-2; TRBD1 is a possible D gene (6 bases). Per the germline V gene, CDR1 is MNHEY and CDR2 is SVGAGI. CDR3 length equals 15 residues. The V gene lost 2 bases and the J gene lost 8 bases, with 18 bases spanning the gap. The DNA for the CDR3 is TGTGCCAGCAGTTACCAAGGGGGGTCGGGGGACGGCTACACCTTC. It translates to CASSYQGGSGDGYTF.

The V and J genes are TRBV11-2 and TRBJ2-7, with TRBD2 matching 9 bases. CDR1 and CDR2 from the germline V gene are SGHAT and FQNNGV. The CDR3 length is 18 residues. After removal of 2 bases from V and 1 base from J, the junction contained 12 bases not matched to a gene. The chain's CDR3 is CASSLMGAGGRFSYEQYF. For the CDR3, the DNA is TGTGCCAGCAGCTTAATGGGAGCGGGAGGAAGGTTTTCCTACGAGCAGTACTTC.

The genes are TRBV21-1 and TRBJ2-1; no check of the table's D call, TRBD2, against the DNA was made. TRBV21-1 corresponds to a pseudogene. The CDR3 spans 17 residues. For the CDR3, the DNA is TGTGCCAGCAGCACTAGGGGCTGGCGGGAGGGCCCCAATGAGCAGTTCTTC. It translates to CASSTRGWREGPNEQFF.